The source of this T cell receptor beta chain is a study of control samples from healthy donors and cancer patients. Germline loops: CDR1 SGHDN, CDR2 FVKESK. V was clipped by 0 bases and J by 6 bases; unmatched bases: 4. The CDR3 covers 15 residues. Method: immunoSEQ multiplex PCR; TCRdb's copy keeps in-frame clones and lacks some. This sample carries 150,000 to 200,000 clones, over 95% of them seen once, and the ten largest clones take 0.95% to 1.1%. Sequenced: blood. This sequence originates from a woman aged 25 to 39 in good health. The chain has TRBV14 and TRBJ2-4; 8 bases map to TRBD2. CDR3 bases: TGTGCCAGCAGCCAAGATGAGGCGGGAGGAAACATTCAGTACTTC. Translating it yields CASSQDEAGGNIQYF.